Included here is one T cell receptor (beta chain) sequence, with context. No antigen is known for it. The entry originates in a study of T cell repertoires and HLA-DP antigens. Overall study: The donors, ranging 18-to-29 to 60-to-69 years, included a couple of males and one female.

The data were produced by immunoSEQ multiplex PCR, yet TCRdb's version contains in-frame clones alone and is incomplete. The repertoire holds around 70,000 clones, with just under 80% as singletons. Trimming took 4 bases from V and 0 from J; bases not matched to a gene: 4. Germline V gene data show CDR1 as SGHNT and CDR2 as YYREEE (reference sequence). The CDR3 consists of 16 residues. The gene calls are TRBV5-4 and TRBJ2-7; 13 bases map to TRBD2. Sequencing was carried out using CD4+ T cells from PBMCs. The receptor was derived from a man in his 60s in good health and CMV-seronegative. The CDR3 here is CASSPGLAGTSYEQYF. The CDR3 DNA is TGTGCCAGCAGCCCGGGACTAGCGGGGACCTCCTACGAGCAGTACTTC. The full variable domain, completed using reference TRBV5-4 and TRBJ2-7, is ETGVTQSPTHLIKTRGQQVTLRCSSQSGHNTVSWYQQALGQGPQFIFQYYREEENGRGNFPPRFSGLQFPNYSSELNVNALELDDSALYLCASSPGLAGTSYEQYFGPGTRLTVT.